Sequencing of this TCR beta chain was carried out in a study of T cell responses to AZD1222 COVID-19 vaccine. General study points: Sampling that yielded the repertoires occurred only after the peak T cell response. Clonal diversity may have been underestimated, and the donors were mostly white British, with more females than males.

A remark on this clone: The antigen remains unidentified.

Pooling covered second doses at about 4 or about 12 weeks. Libraries were prepared by immunoSEQ multiplex PCR; TCRdb keeps only in-frame clonotypes and omits some of them. The repertoire holds nearly 95,000 clones, with 75% to 90% as singletons. The V end lost 5 bases, the J end lost 0 bases, and 7 bases lay between the germline ends. Per germline, CDR1 SGHTA and CDR2 FQGTGA. CDR3 length: 13 amino acids. Sequencing used peripheral blood, obtained 28 days after the second AZD1222 dose. This rearrangement joins TRBV7-3 to TRBJ1-1; D uncertain. The TCR comes from an adult who received the AZD1222 COVID-19 vaccine. CDR3 sequence reads: CASSRHMNTEAFF. The CDR3 DNA reads as TGTGCCAGCAGCCGCCATATGAACACTGAAGCTTTCTTT. Full variable domain (rest looked up from reference TRBV7-3 and TRBJ1-1): GAGVSQTPSNKVTEKGKYVELRCDPISGHTALYWYRQSLGQGPEFLIYFQGTGAADDSGLPNDRFFAVRPEGSVSTLKIQRTERGDSAVYLCASSRHMNTEAFFGQGTRLTVV.